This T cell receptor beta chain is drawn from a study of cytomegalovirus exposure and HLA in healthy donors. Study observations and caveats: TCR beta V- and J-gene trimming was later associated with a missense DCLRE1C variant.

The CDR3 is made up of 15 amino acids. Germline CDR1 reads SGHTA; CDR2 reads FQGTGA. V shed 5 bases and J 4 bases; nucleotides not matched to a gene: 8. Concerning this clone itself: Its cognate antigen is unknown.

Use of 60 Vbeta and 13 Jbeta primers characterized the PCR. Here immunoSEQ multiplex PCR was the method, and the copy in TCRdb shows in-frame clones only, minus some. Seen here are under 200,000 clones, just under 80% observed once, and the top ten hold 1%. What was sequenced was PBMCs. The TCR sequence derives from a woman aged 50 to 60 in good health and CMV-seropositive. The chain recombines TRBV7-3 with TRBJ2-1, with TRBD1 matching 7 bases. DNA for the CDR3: TGTGCCAGCAGCCAAGGGGGCGGATCGTACAATGAGCAGTTCTTC. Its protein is CASSQGGGSYNEQFF.